The 5 T cell receptor beta chains below come from one sample, sequenced in a study of beta chain features in type 1 diabetes. The study reverse transcribed the entire isolated RNA, so it sequenced expressed TCRB transcripts. This table comes from immunoSEQ multiplex PCR, and its TCRdb copy is limited to in-frame clones, with some not included. Of about 290,000 clones detected, 7% to 9% appear once; the ten largest clones hold approximately 0.93%. The source material was central memory CD4+ T cells from blood. The source of these receptors is a woman under 30 in good health.

This clone has just a few counts. The chain has TRBV27 and TRBJ2-1; D call uncertain. The V end lost 5 bases, the J end lost 3 bases, and 20 bases lay between the germline ends. This CDR3 is 17 amino acids long. Germline V gene sequence: CDR1 MNHEY, CDR2 SMNVEV (reference sequence). The CDR3 nucleotides read TGTGCCAGCAGTCCAAAACCCCCCCGTCATGGCTACAATGAGCAGTTCTTC. It is translated as CASSPKPPRHGYNEQFF.

The V call is TRBV18, the J call TRBJ2-3; D is uncertain. CDR1 and CDR2 (germline): KGHSH, LQKENI. This CDR3 has 14 amino acids. V lost 2 bases to trimming and J lost 2 bases, with 8 bases between them. The CDR3 bases are TGTGCCAGCTCACCATTCACCTACACAGATACGCAGTATTTT. Encoded protein: CASSPFTYTDTQYF.

This clone has only a few counts. This sequence joins TRBV4-2 and TRBJ2-1; 9 bases align to TRBD2. The CDR3 consists of 20 residues. V gave up 4 bases and J gave up 0 bases; unmatched junction bases: 16. Per germline, CDR1 LGHNA and CDR2 YNFKEQ. In DNA, the CDR3 is TGTGCCAGCAGCCGAGGGGGGGCTAGCGGGACCCGAAGCTCCTACAATGAGCAGTTCTTC. Amino acid sequence: CASSRGGASGTRSSYNEQFF.

This clone was detected only a few times. The chain employs TRBV5-1 and TRBJ2-1; TRBD2 agrees at 7 bases. This CDR3 region has 17 residues. CDR1 is SGHRS, CDR2 YFSETQ, per germline. Trimming cost V 0 bases and J 3 bases; bases outside gene matches: 9. The CDR3 nucleotides read TGCGCCAGCAGCTTGGTGCCTAGCGGTTCTCGCTACAATGAGCAGTTCTTC. Translation gives CASSLVPSGSRYNEQFF.

The sample holds a few counts of this clone. The chain links TRBV29-1 to TRBJ1-5; 8 positions agree with TRBD1. Losses at the gene ends were 4 bases for V and 6 bases for J; bases not matched to a gene: 11. This CDR3 contains 15 residues. The germline gives CDR1 SQVTM, CDR2 ANQGSEA. This CDR3 is CSVATRTGPGQPQHF. For the CDR3, the DNA is TGCAGCGTTGCGACCCGGACAGGGCCGGGTCAGCCCCAGCATTTT.